This TCR beta chain was captured in a study of T cells in tuberculosis. This clone turned up a few times. The CDR3 is 15 amino acids. The germline CDR1 and CDR2 sequences are LNHDA and SQIVND (reference sequence). Deletions cut 4 bases from V and 0 bases from J, with 9 bases between. Cells were sorted from thawed PBMC rested overnight and stained with GMM-loaded CD1B tetramer, viability dye and anti-CD3. The CD1B tetramers carried C32 glucose monomycolate purified from Rhodococcus equi. PBMC for tetramer sorting were first depleted of CD14-expressing monocytes. The assay was immunoSEQ multiplex PCR, and TCRdb's table has in-frame clones only and misses some. The data contain some 60,000 clones, about 86% of them singletons.

The sample consisted of CD1b-GMM tetramer-negative cells sorted from PBMCs. This chain joins TRBV19 and TRBJ1-4; the D gene is possibly TRBD1 (6 bases). This receptor was taken from an adult woman with latent tuberculosis. CDR3 amino acids: CASSSRGPTNEKLFF. CDR3 bases: TGTGCCAGTAGTAGCAGGGGCCCAACTAATGAAAAACTGTTTTTT.